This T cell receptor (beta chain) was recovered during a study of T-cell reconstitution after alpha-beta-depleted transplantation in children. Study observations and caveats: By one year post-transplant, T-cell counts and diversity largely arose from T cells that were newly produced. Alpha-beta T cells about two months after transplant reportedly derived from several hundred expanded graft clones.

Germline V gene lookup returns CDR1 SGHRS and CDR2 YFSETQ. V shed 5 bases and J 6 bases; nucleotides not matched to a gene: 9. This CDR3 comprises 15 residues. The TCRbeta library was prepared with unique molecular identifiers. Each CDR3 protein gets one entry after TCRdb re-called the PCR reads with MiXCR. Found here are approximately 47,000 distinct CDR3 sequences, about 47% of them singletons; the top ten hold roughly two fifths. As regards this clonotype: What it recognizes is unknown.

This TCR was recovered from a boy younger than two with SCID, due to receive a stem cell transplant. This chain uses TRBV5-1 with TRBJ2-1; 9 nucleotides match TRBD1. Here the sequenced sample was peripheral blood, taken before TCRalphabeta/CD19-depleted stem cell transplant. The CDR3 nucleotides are TGCGCCAGCAGTTCCTGGTCGACAGGGGGCAATGAGCAGTTCTTC. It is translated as CASSSWSTGGNEQFF.